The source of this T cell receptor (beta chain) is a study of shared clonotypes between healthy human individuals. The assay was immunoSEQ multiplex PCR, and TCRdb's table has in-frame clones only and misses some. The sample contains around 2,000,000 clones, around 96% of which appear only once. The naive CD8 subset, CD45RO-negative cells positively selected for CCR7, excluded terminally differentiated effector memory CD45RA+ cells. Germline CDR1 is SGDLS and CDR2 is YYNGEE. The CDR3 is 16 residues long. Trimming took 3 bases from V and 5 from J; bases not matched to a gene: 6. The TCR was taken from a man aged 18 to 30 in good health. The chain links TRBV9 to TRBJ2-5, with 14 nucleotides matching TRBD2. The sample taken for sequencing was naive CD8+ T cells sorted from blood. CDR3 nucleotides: TGTGCCAGCAGCGGGCCGGGACTAGCGGGAGCGGAGACCCAGTACTTC. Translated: CASSGPGLAGAETQYF.